Here is one TCR beta chain with its context. Across fewer than 25 US areas, participants ranged in age from roughly 18 to 89 years. The V gene lost 2 bases and the J gene lost 5 bases, with 12 bases spanning the gap. The germline gives CDR1 MNHEY, CDR2 SVGAGI. CDR3 length: 15 amino acids. Profiling relied on immunoSEQ multiplex PCR, and the TCRdb table lists in-frame clones only, not all of them. The data contain 250,000 to 350,000 clones, nearly 90% of them seen just once; the ten biggest clones take up around 4.5%. The data were obtained in a study of blood T cell repertoires in COVID-19. The V call is TRBV6-5, the J call TRBJ2-2, with a tentative D call TRBD2 (5 bases). The receptor's source is a woman between 18 and 29 years old with acute COVID-19. The material sequenced was PBMCs or T cells enriched from blood (not recorded which). The CDR3 nucleotides read TGTGCCAGCAGTTACGTAGCGCCAGGAACCGGGGAGCTGTTTTTT. Protein product: CASSYVAPGTGELFF.